Below, 20 T cell receptor beta chains from the same sample are listed, as sequenced in a study of cytotoxic CD8 clonotypes in ibrutinib-treated CLL. TCRdb's table, derived via immunoSEQ multiplex PCR, lists solely in-frame clones and lacks some. This sample has more than 55,000 clones, with around 68% found just once. The starting material was PBMCs, obtained after 12 months of ibrutinib treatment. These receptors were collected from a human donor with chronic lymphocytic leukemia.

V gene TRBV11-2 combines with J gene TRBJ2-5, with D perhaps matching TRBD2 (6 bases). This CDR3 has 19 amino acids. Trimming removed 3 bases from V and 2 bases from J, with 25 bases in between. The germline CDR1 and CDR2 sequences are SGHAT and FQNNGV. The CDR3 reads CASSFRELVTEFKQETQYF. For the CDR3, the DNA is TGTGCCAGCAGCTTTCGGGAGCTTGTCACGGAATTTAAACAAGAGACCCAGTACTTC. The complete variable domain, with remaining parts taken from reference TRBV11-2 and TRBJ2-5, reads EAGVAQSPRYKIIEKRQSVAFWCNPISGHATLYWYQQILGQGPKLLIQFQNNGVVDDSQLPKDRFSAERLKGVDSTLKIQPAKLEDSAVYLCASSFRELVTEFKQETQYFGPGTRLLVL.

This chain joins TRBV5-6 and TRBJ2-5, with 9 nucleotides matching TRBD1. This CDR3 spans 16 amino acids. Germline V gene sequence: CDR1 SGHDT, CDR2 YYEEEE. Unmatched junction bases numbered 8, after V lost 0 bases and J lost 5 bases. The CDR3 spells CASSLARTGDGETQYF. The CDR3 coding sequence is TGTGCCAGCAGCTTGGCCCGGACAGGGGATGGGGAGACCCAGTACTTC.

The chain has TRBV5-1 and TRBJ2-1, with 8 positions matching TRBD2. The CDR3 contains 19 residues. Trimming at V came to 5 bases and at J to 4 bases, leaving 20 bases not matched to a gene. The V gene's germline CDR1 is SGHRS and CDR2 YFSETQ. The CDR3: CASSSDWTEARGEYNEQFF. The DNA of the CDR3 is TGCGCCAGCAGTTCGGACTGGACCGAGGCGCGGGGGGAGTACAATGAGCAGTTCTTC. Looking up the rest from reference TRBV5-1 and TRBJ2-1 gives the full variable domain: KAGVTQTPRYLIKTRGQQVTLSCSPISGHRSVSWYQQTPGQGLQFLFEYFSETQRNKGNFPGRFSGRQFSNSRSEMNVSTLELGDSALYLCASSSDWTEARGEYNEQFFGPGTRLTVL.

This clone showed up just once. The V gene is TRBV15, the J gene TRBJ2-5; D tentatively reads TRBD1 or TRBD2 (5 bases each). V gave up 1 base and J gave up 3 bases, with 9 bases separating them. This CDR3 is 14 amino acids long. Germline loops: CDR1 LNHNV, CDR2 YYDKDF (reference sequence). CDR3 loop: CATSRGRGEETQYF. The CDR3 region has the DNA TGTGCCACCAGCAGAGGACGGGGCGAAGAGACCCAGTACTTC.

This clone was recorded once. The chain uses TRBV29-1 and TRBJ1-2; TRBD1 might be the D (6 bases). CDR3 length: 13 residues. Germline CDR1 reads SQVTM; CDR2 reads ANQGSEA. V was pared by 3 bases and J by 4 bases, with 12 bases between. CDR3: CSVDGGPVYGYTF. The CDR3 bases are TGCAGCGTTGACGGGGGGCCGGTCTATGGCTACACCTTC. Variable domain in full (rest from reference TRBV29-1 and TRBJ1-2): SAVISQKPSRDICQRGTSLTIQCQVDSQVTMMFWYRQQPGQSLTLIATANQGSEATYESGFVIDKFPISRPNLTFSTLTVSNMSPEDSSIYLCSVDGGPVYGYTFGSGTRLTVV.

For this clone: A much larger clone sits a single nucleotide away, making a read error possible. The same CDR3 is also encoded by other DNA sequences in this sample. CDR3 DNA: TGTGCCAGCAGAGGACAGGGGTGGGATGAAAAACTGTTTTTT. This translates into CASRGQGWDEKLFF. The chain recombines TRBV6-5 with TRBJ1-4, with 9 nucleotides matching TRBD1. V gave up 6 bases and J gave up 6 bases; unmatched junction bases: 5. The CDR3 has 14 residues. CDR1 MNHEY and CDR2 SVGAGI come from the germline V gene.

This clone has more than one count but fewer than ten. This chain links TRBV7-2 with TRBJ1-1, with D possibly matching TRBD1 (6 bases). V was cut by 5 bases and J by 0 bases, with 13 bases left in between. CDR3 size: 15 residues. CDR1 and CDR2 from the germline V gene are SGHTA and FQGNSA. The CDR3 nucleotides are TGTGCCAGCAGCCCCGCGGGGGGCCTGAACACTGAAGCTTTCTTT. Translating it yields CASSPAGGLNTEAFF.

V gene TRBV2 combines with J gene TRBJ2-1; D not certain. The germline CDR1 and CDR2 sequences are SNHLY and FYNNEI. CDR3 length: 12 amino acids. V gave up 4 bases and J gave up 10 bases, with 11 bases separating them. CDR3 DNA sequence: TGTGCCAGCAGTGGGACGGGCCCCGAGCAGTTCTTC. This sequence encodes CASSGTGPEQFF. The full variable domain, completed using reference TRBV2 and TRBJ2-1, is EPEVTQTPSHQVTQMGQEVILRCVPISNHLYFYWYRQILGQKVEFLVSFYNNEISEKSEIFDDQFSVERPDGSNFTLKIRSTKLEDSAMYFCASSGTGPEQFFGPGTRLTVL.

The chain links TRBV2 to TRBJ2-2; D could derive from TRBD1 or TRBD2 (5 bases each). The germline V and J ends were trimmed by 8 bases and 8 bases, with 15 bases remaining between them. The CDR3 consists of 13 residues. The germline V gene has CDR1 SNHLY and CDR2 FYNNEI. For the CDR3, the DNA is TGTGCCAGCCTAGGGACGGCTAAGGGGGAGCTGTTTTTT. Translation gives CASLGTAKGELFF.

The chain employs TRBV4-2 and TRBJ2-3, with 10 nucleotides matching TRBD2. This CDR3 has 19 amino acids. Trimming cost V 4 bases and J 4 bases; bases outside gene matches: 17. Germline CDR1 LGHNA, CDR2 YNFKEQ. The CDR3, as DNA: TGTGCCAGCAGCCCGTTTCTAGCGGGAGTTACCTCTAGGGCAGATACGCAGTATTTT. Translating it yields CASSPFLAGVTSRADTQYF.

The chain uses TRBV5-4 and TRBJ2-5, with 7 bases lining up with TRBD1. The CDR3 totals 14 residues. Germline CDR1 SGHNT, CDR2 YYREEE (reference sequence). Losses at the gene ends were 4 bases for V and 4 bases for J; bases not matched to a gene: 7. In DNA form, the CDR3 reads TGTGCCAGCAGCACACAGGGGTTTAGAGAGACCCAGTACTTC. Encoded protein: CASSTQGFRETQYF.

The chain recombines TRBV28 with TRBJ2-7; D perhaps matches TRBD2 (6 bases). CDR1 and CDR2 from the germline V gene are MDHEN and SYDVKM. With 2 bases removed from V and 2 bases from J, the gap between germline ends came to 25 bases. The CDR3 is 19 amino acids. The CDR3 protein is CASSLPYGVWRGHPYEQYF. CDR3 nucleotide sequence: TGTGCCAGCAGTTTACCCTACGGCGTGTGGCGGGGCCACCCCTACGAGCAGTACTTC. Filled out from reference TRBV28 and TRBJ2-7, the complete variable domain reads DVKVTQSSRYLVKRTGEKVFLECVQDMDHENMFWYRQDPGLGLRLIYFSYDVKMKEKGDIPEGYSVSREKKERFSLILESASTNQTSMYLCASSLPYGVWRGHPYEQYFGPGTRLTVT.

The gene calls are TRBV4-1 and TRBJ2-2, with 7 bases lining up with TRBD2. Germline V gene lookup returns CDR1 MGHRA and CDR2 YSYEKL. The V and J ends lost 0 bases and 2 bases, in that order; junction bases with no gene match: 6. The length of the CDR3 is 17 residues. In nucleotides, the CDR3 is TGCGCCAGCAGCCAAGATTGGCTAGCGGCCAACACCGGGGAGCTGTTTTTT. Protein product: CASSQDWLAANTGELFF.

This clone was counted between two and nine times. The V gene is TRBV9, the J gene TRBJ2-3; D is unresolved. Germline-derived CDR1 and CDR2 are SGDLS and YYNGEE. CDR3 length: 13 residues. Trimming cost V 0 bases and J 5 bases, with 7 bases left between them. CDR3 in amino acids: CASSVVMEDTQYF. DNA of the CDR3: TGTGCCAGCAGCGTAGTGATGGAAGATACGCAGTATTTT.

V usage is TRBV28 and J usage is TRBJ1-4; the D gene is possibly TRBD1 (6 bases). The germline V and J ends were trimmed by 7 bases and 12 bases, with 15 bases remaining between them. The CDR3 is 12 amino acids. Looked up from germline, CDR1 is MDHEN and CDR2 is SYDVKM. CDR3 nucleotides: TGTGCCAGCACTCTCGGGACATCTGAACTGTTTTTT. Translation gives CASTLGTSELFF. Complete variable domain (other parts from reference TRBV28 and TRBJ1-4): DVKVTQSSRYLVKRTGEKVFLECVQDMDHENMFWYRQDPGLGLRLIYFSYDVKMKEKGDIPEGYSVSREKKERFSLILESASTNQTSMYLCASTLGTSELFFGSGTQLSVL.

The genes are TRBV30 and TRBJ2-3, with a tentative D call TRBD1 (6 bases). Trimming removed 7 bases at V and 4 bases at J, with 24 bases between. Germline lookup yields CDR1 GTSNPN and CDR2 SVGIG (reference sequence). This CDR3 is 16 amino acids long. The CDR3 bases are TGTGCCTTCTCAGGGATTCGGGGAGAGGGGGCAGATACGCAGTATTTT. Translated: CAFSGIRGEGADTQYF. Filled out from reference TRBV30 and TRBJ2-3, the complete variable domain reads SQTIHQWPATLVQPVGSPLSLECTVEGTSNPNLYWYRQAAGRGLQLLFYSVGIGQISSEVPQNLSASRPQDRQFILSSKKLLLSDSGFYLCAFSGIRGEGADTQYFGPGTRLTVL.

This sequence joins TRBV2 and TRBJ2-2, with TRBD2 identical over 13 bases. J gave up 4 bases and V 5 bases, and 4 bases lay outside the gene matches. The CDR3 spans 16 residues. Germline V gives CDR1 SNHLY, CDR2 FYNNEI. Here the CDR3 reads CASSKTSGRGTGELFF. Written as DNA, the CDR3 is TGTGCCAGCAGTAAAACTAGCGGGAGGGGCACCGGGGAGCTGTTTTTT.

This clone was counted once. The J gene is TRBJ1-2, the V gene TRBV28, with 12 bases lining up with TRBD1. Germline trimming cut 7 bases from V and 7 bases from J; bases unmatched to any gene: 13. The V gene's germline CDR1 is MDHEN and CDR2 SYDVKM. The CDR3 covers 16 residues. The CDR3 DNA follows: TGTGCCAGCACCTCCCCCGGGACAGGGGGCGTTATTGGCTACACCTTC. Translation gives CASTSPGTGGVIGYTF.

Only a few counts were recorded for this clone. DNA for the CDR3: TGCGCCAGCAGCCAACAGACAGGGCACGAGCAGTACTTC. Translated, it gives CASSQQTGHEQYF. This chain connects TRBV4-1 to TRBJ2-7, with TRBD1 matching over 7 bases. Germline assignment: CDR1 MGHRA and CDR2 YSYEKL. This CDR3 has 13 residues. Germline trimming cut 2 bases from V and 5 bases from J; bases unmatched to any gene: 3.

This clone has just a few counts. V and J are TRBV28 and TRBJ2-6, with no clear D. V lost 2 bases and J lost 2, with 10 bases in between. The CDR3 has 16 amino acids. CDR1 is MDHEN, CDR2 SYDVKM, per germline. The CDR3, as DNA: TGTGCCAGCAGTTTAAGTGCGGTTGCTGGGGCCAACGTCCTGACTTTC. Its protein is CASSLSAVAGANVLTF.